The T cell receptor (beta chain) under discussion was sequenced for a study of blood T cell repertoires in COVID-19. Study members were between roughly 18 and 89 years old and lived in approximately 25 US regions. Trimming removed 4 bases from V and 0 bases from J, with 10 bases in between. Germline CDR1 and CDR2: SNHLY and FYNNEI. This CDR3 is 14 amino acids long. The table came from immunoSEQ multiplex PCR; TCRdb's copy has only in-frame clones and leaves some out. The repertoire holds 360,000 or so clones, with roughly 87% as singletons. Sequencing used PBMCs or T cells enriched from blood (not recorded which). This sequence joins TRBV2 and TRBJ2-7, with D perhaps TRBD1 (6 bases). The clonotype originates from a woman between 25 and 40 years old who had recovered from COVID-19. This chain's CDR3 is CASSALDSSYEQYF. The CDR3 DNA sequence: TGTGCCAGCAGTGCTTTGGACAGCTCCTACGAGCAGTACTTC. Full variable domain (outside the CDR3, taken from reference TRBV2 and TRBJ2-7): EPEVTQTPSHQVTQMGQEVILRCVPISNHLYFYWYRQILGQKVEFLVSFYNNEISEKSEIFDDQFSVERPDGSNFTLKIRSTKLEDSAMYFCASSALDSSYEQYFGPGTRLTVT.